One sample yielded the 32 T cell receptor beta chains listed below, sequenced in a study of blood T cell repertoires in COVID-19. Profiled with immunoSEQ multiplex PCR; TCRdb holds only in-frame clones, not every one. The sample has 200,000 to 300,000 clones, nearly 90% seen once; the top ten hold approximately 0.7%. The sample taken for sequencing was peripheral blood. The receptors shown here come from a human donor in a cohort sampled during active COVID-19.

The chain employs TRBV10-3 and TRBJ1-5; D not resolved. This CDR3 spans 12 amino acids. Germline loops: CDR1 ENHRY, CDR2 SYGVKD. Trimming left V 3 bases short and J 9 bases short, with 9 bases between. The DNA of the CDR3 is TGTGCCATCAGTGATATGGAGCGGCCCCAGCATTTT. Its translation: CAISDMERPQHF.

There are a few counts of this clone. This rearrangement joins TRBV2 to TRBJ2-6; tentative D call: TRBD2 (5 bases). CDR1 and CDR2 from the germline V gene are SNHLY and FYNNEI. V was trimmed by 8 bases and J by 2 bases, leaving 13 bases between them. This CDR3 contains 15 residues. Here the CDR3 DNA reads TGTGCCAGCCTCCTAGCCTCCCCTGGGGCCAACGTCCTGACTTTC. It is translated as CASLLASPGANVLTF.

The chain has TRBV29-1 and TRBJ1-1, with TRBD1 matching over 9 bases. J was trimmed by 1 base and V by 7 bases; bases with no gene match: 4. The length of the CDR3 is 13 residues. Germline CDR1 SQVTM, CDR2 ANQGSEA. The chain's CDR3 is CSGTTGGNTEAFF. CDR3 nucleotide sequence: TGCAGCGGAACGACAGGGGGGAACACTGAAGCTTTCTTT.

The chain combines TRBV7-2 with TRBJ1-4, with a weak D call TRBD1 (6 bases). The CDR3 is 14 residues long. The germline gives CDR1 SGHTA, CDR2 FQGNSA. The germline V and J ends were trimmed by 4 bases and 4 bases, with 10 bases remaining between them. In DNA form, the CDR3 reads TGTGCCAGCAGCTCGGACAGATTTAATGAAAAACTGTTTTTT. It encodes CASSSDRFNEKLFF.

The chain links TRBV4-1 to TRBJ1-4, with 7 nucleotides matching TRBD1. Germline V gives CDR1 MGHRA, CDR2 YSYEKL. Trimming at V came to 0 bases and at J to 7 bases, leaving 2 bases not matched to a gene. The CDR3 is 14 residues long. The CDR3 is CASSQDQGGEKLFF. The CDR3 DNA reads as TGCGCCAGCAGCCAAGATCAGGGGGGTGAAAAACTGTTTTTT.

V is TRBV5-5 and J is TRBJ2-2; 11 bases match TRBD2. This CDR3 has 17 amino acids. Germline V gene sequence: CDR1 SGHKS, CDR2 YYEKEE (reference sequence). J gave up 7 bases and V 0 bases, and 8 bases lay outside the gene matches. The CDR3 here is CASSLGRLAGNFGELFF. CDR3 nucleotides: TGTGCCAGCAGCTTGGGAAGACTAGCGGGAAATTTCGGGGAGCTGTTTTTT.

The V call is TRBV28, the J call TRBJ2-7; 11 bases agree with TRBD1. V gave up 7 bases and J gave up 3 bases; unmatched junction bases: 8. This CDR3 region has 15 residues. From germline, CDR1 is MDHEN and CDR2 SYDVKM. CDR3 bases: TGTGCCAGCACCCCCATGGGGACAGGGGGCTACGAGCAGTACTTC. It encodes CASTPMGTGGYEQYF. Supplemented by reference TRBV28 and TRBJ2-7, the full variable domain reads DVKVTQSSRYLVKRTGEKVFLECVQDMDHENMFWYRQDPGLGLRLIYFSYDVKMKEKGDIPEGYSVSREKKERFSLILESASTNQTSMYLCASTPMGTGGYEQYFGPGTRLTVT.

This clone was seen only once. This chain links TRBV28 with TRBJ2-7, with 7 bases aligning to TRBD2. In germline, CDR1 is MDHEN, CDR2 SYDVKM. The V and J ends lost 8 bases and 4 bases, in that order; junction bases with no gene match: 14. This CDR3 contains 15 residues. CDR3 in amino acids: CASGQLANLPYEQYF. The CDR3 DNA reads TGTGCCAGCGGCCAACTAGCGAATCTCCCTTACGAGCAGTACTTC.

As DNA, the CDR3 is TGCGCCAGCAGCTTGGATATAGAGACCCAGTACTTC. Protein sequence: CASSLDIETQYF. This chain connects TRBV5-1 to TRBJ2-5; D gene ambiguous. This CDR3 contains 12 residues. V lost 0 bases to trimming and J lost 4 bases, with 4 bases between them. From germline, CDR1 is SGHRS and CDR2 YFSETQ.

This chain joins TRBV27 and TRBJ1-2; 7 positions agree with TRBD1. This CDR3 comprises 15 residues. Per germline, CDR1 MNHEY and CDR2 SMNVEV (reference sequence). Germline trimming cut 4 bases from V and 4 bases from J; bases unmatched to any gene: 9. CDR3 in DNA: TGTGCCAGCAGTTCGGGACAGAACACAGCCTATGGCTACACCTTC. Its translation is CASSSGQNTAYGYTF.

This rearrangement joins TRBV6-4 to TRBJ2-3; 8 bases map to TRBD1. CDR3 length: 14 residues. Losses at the gene ends were 3 bases for V and 4 bases for J; bases not matched to a gene: 3. CDR1 MRHNA and CDR2 SNTAGT come from the germline V gene. The CDR3 sequence is CASSEQGAADTQYF. In DNA, the CDR3 is TGTGCCAGCAGTGAGCAGGGGGCGGCAGATACGCAGTATTTT.

V usage is TRBV19 and J usage is TRBJ1-1; D is perhaps TRBD1 (6 bases). This CDR3 region has 10 residues. The V gene's germline CDR1 is LNHDA and CDR2 SQIVND (reference sequence). V was cut by 9 bases and J by 5 bases, with 7 bases left in between. This chain's CDR3 is CASRGTEAFF. Here the CDR3 DNA reads TGTGCCAGCAGGGGAACTGAAGCTTTCTTT.

V gene TRBV18 combines with J gene TRBJ1-3, with D perhaps TRBD1 (6 bases). Trimming shortened V by 3 bases and J by 0 bases, and 12 bases separated the two germline ends. In germline, CDR1 is KGHSH, CDR2 LQKENI. The CDR3 runs 16 residues. CDR3 DNA sequence: TGTGCCAGCTCACCCCGTCAACAGGGCTCTGGAAACACCATATATTTT. Translated: CASSPRQQGSGNTIYF.

V usage is TRBV7-2 and J usage is TRBJ1-2; 11 nucleotides agree with TRBD1. This CDR3 is built from 14 residues. The germline CDR1 and CDR2 sequences are SGHTA and FQGNSA. V lost 5 bases, J lost 8 bases, and 7 bases stayed unmatched. The CDR3 DNA sequence: TGTGCCAGCAGCATAGGACAGGGGGCAAGGGGCTACACCTTC. Protein product: CASSIGQGARGYTF.

V is TRBV5-6 and J is TRBJ1-3; D remains unclear. CDR1 is SGHDT, CDR2 YYEEEE, per germline. The CDR3 runs to 17 residues. V was cut by 4 bases and J by 2 bases, with 19 bases left in between. The CDR3 bases are TGTGCCAGCAGCGGCGTTTTCGGGGATTTCCCTGGAAACACCATATATTTT. It translates to CASSGVFGDFPGNTIYF. Full variable domain (missing parts from reference TRBV5-6 and TRBJ1-3): DAGVTQSPTHLIKTRGQQVTLRCSPKSGHDTVSWYQQALGQGPQFIFQYYEEEERQRGNFPDRFSGHQFPNYSSELNVNALLLGDSALYLCASSGVFGDFPGNTIYFGEGSWLTVV.

The chain links TRBV3-1 (or the pseudogene TRBV3-2) to TRBJ1-1; D unresolved. This CDR3 has 13 amino acids. CDR1 and CDR2 from the germline V gene are LGHDT and YNNKEL (reference sequence). V was shortened by 2 bases and J by 10 bases, with 14 bases between the two germline ends. The CDR3 bases are TGTGCCAGCAGCCAATTGGATCGGCGCGGAGCTTTCTTT. Encoded protein: CASSQLDRRGAFF.

The rearrangement links TRBV5-8 to TRBJ1-4; possible D gene TRBD1, 6 bases. V lost 5 bases, J lost 8 bases, and 22 bases lay in between. The CDR3 consists of 16 residues. The germline CDR1 and CDR2 sequences are SGHTS and YDEGEE. The CDR3 DNA sequence: TGTGCCAGCAGGCAATACAGGGTTACCGGTAAAGAAAAACTGTTTTTT. The encoded protein is CASRQYRVTGKEKLFF. Full variable domain (outside the CDR3, taken from reference TRBV5-8 and TRBJ1-4): EAGVTQSPTHLIKTRGQQATLRCSPISGHTSVYWYQQALGLGLQFLLWYDEGEERNRGNFPPRFSGRQFPNYSSELNVNALELEDSALYLCASRQYRVTGKEKLFFGSGTQLSVL.

V usage is TRBV4-3 and J usage is TRBJ1-1; no definite D call. The CDR3 covers 15 residues. Germline V gene sequence: CDR1 LGHNA, CDR2 YSLEER. V dropped 3 bases and J dropped 1 base, with 12 bases sitting between them. CDR3 DNA: TGCGCCAGCAGCCACGCCAGTACAGCGAACACTGAAGCTTTCTTT. Its translation: CASSHASTANTEAFF.

This clone appeared once. V is TRBV5-1 and J is TRBJ2-1; D remains ambiguous. Trimming removed 3 bases from V and 6 bases from J, with 16 bases in between. CDR3 length equals 15 residues. The germline gives CDR1 SGHRS, CDR2 YFSETQ. CDR3: CASSYLRILSNEQFF. CDR3 sequence (DNA): TGCGCCAGCAGCTACCTGCGTATTCTTAGCAATGAGCAGTTCTTC.

The chain combines TRBV25-1 with TRBJ2-5; tentative D call: TRBD1 (6 bases). Trimming took 2 bases from V and 0 from J, leaving 10 bases between them. CDR3 length equals 15 residues. Germline values: CDR1 MGHDK, CDR2 SYGVNS. The CDR3 coding sequence is TGTGCCAGCAGTGAAGGGTGGACAGACCAAGAGACCCAGTACTTC. This codes for CASSEGWTDQETQYF. The full variable domain, completed using reference TRBV25-1 and TRBJ2-5, is EADIYQTPRYLVIGTGKKITLECSQTMGHDKMYWYQQDPGMELHLIHYSYGVNSTEKGDLSSESTVSRIRTEHFPLTLESARPSHTSQYLCASSEGWTDQETQYFGPGTRLLVL.

The genes are TRBV19 and TRBJ1-1, with D unclear. Trimming shortened V by 5 bases and J by 4 bases, and 14 bases separated the two germline ends. The CDR3 consists of 14 residues. CDR1 and CDR2 (germline): LNHDA, SQIVND (reference sequence). CDR3 DNA: TGTGCCAGTAGTCCCTGGCGGGAGGGCACTGAAGCTTTCTTT. It yields the protein CASSPWREGTEAFF.

The rearrangement joins TRBV6-2 or TRBV6-3 to TRBJ1-1, with no clear D. The V end lost 0 bases, the J end lost 9 bases, and 5 bases lay between the germline ends. The CDR3 has 11 residues. In germline, CDR1 is MNHEY, CDR2 SVGEGT. CDR3 nucleotides: TGTGCCAGCAGTTACTCACAGAAAGCTTTCTTT. Amino acids: CASSYSQKAFF.

The rearrangement uses TRBV15 and TRBJ2-7; 10 bases are shared with TRBD1. V trimming: 0 bases; J trimming: 3 bases; junction bases outside the gene matches: 5. The CDR3 spans 16 residues. CDR1 is LNHNV and CDR2 is YYDKDF in the germline V gene (reference sequence). The CDR3 region has the DNA TGTGCCACCAGCAGAGATTCCCGGACAGGGGGCTACGAGCAGTACTTC. Its translation: CATSRDSRTGGYEQYF.

CDR3 protein: CASSPEGGLVANYGYTF. CDR3 bases: TGCGCCAGCAGCCCTGAGGGGGGACTAGTAGCTAACTATGGCTACACCTTC. The chain recombines TRBV4-3 with TRBJ1-2; the D gene is possibly TRBD1 (6 bases). This CDR3 has 17 residues. V was shortened by 4 bases and J by 0 bases, with 18 bases between the two germline ends. The germline CDR1 and CDR2 sequences are LGHNA and YSLEER.

This clone was seen only once. The chain recombines TRBV7-2 with TRBJ2-1; 10 positions agree with TRBD1. Germline V gene sequence: CDR1 SGHTA, CDR2 FQGNSA. The CDR3 contains 15 residues. Trimming at V came to 5 bases and at J to 4 bases, leaving 5 bases not matched to a gene. CDR3 bases: TGTGCCAGCAGCCCAGGGACAGGGGCGTACAATGAGCAGTTCTTC. It yields the protein CASSPGTGAYNEQFF.

This chain uses TRBV30 with TRBJ2-1; 7 positions match TRBD2. The CDR3 length is 13 residues. J lost 7 bases, V lost 4 bases, and 7 bases had no gene match. Germline V gene sequence: CDR1 GTSNPN, CDR2 SVGIG (reference sequence). The CDR3 is CAWNQGGDNEQFF. As DNA, the CDR3 is TGTGCCTGGAACCAGGGAGGGGATAATGAGCAGTTCTTC.

This clone was found a few times. This chain joins TRBV6-5 and TRBJ2-6, with a tentative D call TRBD1 (6 bases). Germline V gives CDR1 MNHEY, CDR2 SVGAGI. The CDR3 has 15 amino acids. V dropped 6 bases and J dropped 0 bases, with 9 bases sitting between them. Here the CDR3 DNA reads TGTGCCAGCAGGCCAGGGGACTCTGGGGCCAACGTCCTGACTTTC. Amino acids: CASRPGDSGANVLTF.

This clone was detected once. The J gene is TRBJ1-2, the V gene TRBV9; D call uncertain. This CDR3 is built from 15 residues. The V gene lost 1 base and the J gene lost 2 bases, with 12 bases spanning the gap. The germline CDR1 and CDR2 sequences are SGDLS and YYNGEE. CDR3 in amino acids: CASSVSGFGNYGYTF. The CDR3 nucleotides read TGTGCCAGCAGCGTATCGGGGTTTGGGAACTATGGCTACACCTTC.

The genes are TRBV4-3 and TRBJ1-1, with TRBD1 identical over 9 bases. Looked up from germline, CDR1 is LGHNA and CDR2 is YSLEER. The CDR3 extends over 17 amino acids. V lost 3 bases, J lost 3 bases, and 11 bases stayed unmatched. DNA of the CDR3: TGCGCCAGCAGCCAGGGAACTTACAGGGGGCTGGACACTGAAGCTTTCTTT. Translation: CASSQGTYRGLDTEAFF.

J is TRBJ1-1 and V is TRBV5-1; D is unclear. There are 14 residues in the CDR3. Germline V lookup: CDR1 SGHRS, CDR2 YFSETQ. The V and J ends lost 1 base and 5 bases respectively, with 12 bases between them. CDR3 residues: CASSLPGSRTEAFF. In DNA, the CDR3 is TGCGCCAGCAGCTTGCCGGGTAGTAGGACTGAAGCTTTCTTT.

J is TRBJ2-5 and V is TRBV29-1; 14 bases align to TRBD2. Per the germline V gene, CDR1 is SQVTM and CDR2 is ANQGSEA. V shed 7 bases and J 4 bases; nucleotides not matched to a gene: 5. This CDR3 comprises 14 residues. The DNA for the CDR3 is TGCAGCGGCGGACTAGCGGGGGGTCGAGAGACCCAGTACTTC. Translation gives CSGGLAGGRETQYF.

This rearrangement joins TRBV6-5 to TRBJ2-7; perhaps TRBD2 as D (7 bases). V lost 11 bases to trimming and J lost 1 base, with 18 bases between them. CDR1 and CDR2 (germline): MNHEY, SVGAGI. CDR3 size: 14 residues. This CDR3 is CAPKGGEESYEQYF. The CDR3 DNA is TGTGCCCCCAAAGGGGGGGAGGAGTCCTACGAGCAGTACTTC.